Presented here are 16 T cell receptor beta chains from one specimen sequenced in a study of cytomegalovirus exposure and HLA in healthy donors. A multiplex PCR was run with 60 Vbeta primers and 13 Jbeta primers. TCRdb keeps only in-frame clones here, not all; method: immunoSEQ multiplex PCR. This sample has some 200,000 clones, with approximately 79% found just once. Sequencing used PBMCs. All receptors come from a man aged 45-65 years in good health and CMV-seronegative.

The DNA for the CDR3 is TGTGCCAGCAGTGGCTCCCTCGGGGAGCGGGAGAACACCGGGGAGCTGTTTTTT. Protein sequence: CASSGSLGERENTGELFF. The chain uses TRBV25-1 and TRBJ2-2; 7 bases agree with TRBD2. In germline, CDR1 is MGHDK, CDR2 SYGVNS. J gave up 1 base and V 4 bases, and 12 bases lay outside the gene matches. This CDR3 is 18 amino acids long.

This rearrangement joins TRBV20-1 to TRBJ2-1; D ambiguous. Germline CDR1 DFQATT, CDR2 SNEGSKA (reference sequence). This CDR3 has 11 residues. V dropped 5 bases and J dropped 4 bases, with 6 bases sitting between them. CDR3 region: CSAWAYNEQFF. For the CDR3, the DNA is TGCAGTGCTTGGGCTTACAATGAGCAGTTCTTC.

This sequence joins TRBV5-8 and TRBJ2-7, with a possible D match to TRBD2 (5 bases). V lost 6 bases and J 2 bases, leaving 12 bases between the germline ends. Per germline, CDR1 SGHTS and CDR2 YDEGEE. CDR3 length: 13 amino acids. The CDR3 DNA sequence: TGTGCCAGCAACTTTCGGGGTCCCTACGAGCAGTACTTC. Translated: CASNFRGPYEQYF.

This rearrangement joins TRBV7-9 to TRBJ1-4; D not resolved. The V end was cut by 8 bases, the J end by 0 bases, with 7 bases between. CDR3 length: 13 residues. Germline V gene data show CDR1 as SEHNR and CDR2 as FQNEAQ (reference sequence). The CDR3 nucleotides are TGTGCCAGCCGTACTGCAACTAATGAAAAACTGTTTTTT. Translating gives CASRTATNEKLFF.

The chain carries TRBV18 and TRBJ1-5; 7 positions agree with TRBD1. CDR3 size: 16 residues. The germline V gene encodes CDR1 KGHSH and CDR2 LQKENI. Losses at the gene ends were 4 bases for V and 1 base for J; bases not matched to a gene: 7. The CDR3 here is CASSQQGTGSNQPQHF. Here the CDR3 DNA reads TGTGCCAGCTCACAACAGGGGACGGGGAGCAATCAGCCCCAGCATTTT.

This clone turned up a few times. The chain is built from TRBV10-3 and TRBJ2-7; 7 bases line up with TRBD2. CDR3 length equals 14 residues. Trimming cost V 11 bases and J 1 base; bases outside gene matches: 11. Germline values: CDR1 ENHRY, CDR2 SYGVKD. The CDR3 loop reads CAVKRLADSYEQYF. DNA for the CDR3: TGTGCCGTAAAGAGGCTAGCGGATTCCTACGAGCAGTACTTC.

The chain combines TRBV5-1 with TRBJ1-2; a weak D match, TRBD1 (5 bases). Trimming shortened V by 0 bases and J by 4 bases, and 10 bases separated the two germline ends. The germline V gene has CDR1 SGHRS and CDR2 YFSETQ. This CDR3 comprises 14 residues. Here the CDR3 reads CASSLEGYSYGYTF. CDR3 DNA sequence: TGCGCCAGCAGCTTGGAGGGGTACAGCTATGGCTACACCTTC.

This clone was seen a single time. The chain recombines TRBV5-1 with TRBJ2-7; TRBD1 aligns across 12 bases. This CDR3 region has 14 residues. Germline V gives CDR1 SGHRS, CDR2 YFSETQ. With V trimmed by 6 bases and J by 3 bases, 4 bases remained unmatched. The CDR3 region is CASIRDRGLYEQYF. The CDR3 bases are TGCGCCAGCATTCGGGACAGGGGGCTCTACGAGCAGTACTTC.

The chain is built from TRBV19 and TRBJ1-5; tentatively, D is TRBD1 (5 bases). Germline CDR1 reads LNHDA; CDR2 reads SQIVND (reference sequence). This CDR3 is built from 14 residues. The V end lost 6 bases, the J end lost 2 bases, and 11 bases lay between the germline ends. The CDR3 DNA reads TGTGCCAGTAGCTCTAGGGGTGGCAATCAGCCCCAGCATTTT. Translated, it gives CASSSRGGNQPQHF.

V gene TRBV2 combines with J gene TRBJ2-7, with 7 bases matching TRBD1. The CDR3 sequence is 14 residues long. Germline V CDR1 and CDR2: SNHLY, FYNNEI. The V gene end was trimmed by 7 bases and the J gene end by 0 bases; junction bases not matched to a gene: 6. The CDR3 protein is CASTQGPSSYEQYF. In DNA, the CDR3 is TGTGCCAGCACACAGGGGCCGAGCTCCTACGAGCAGTACTTC.

Only a few counts were recorded for this clone. The V gene is TRBV15, the J gene TRBJ2-5; TRBD1 matches 8 bases. V shed 5 bases, J shed 2 bases, and the junction held 4 bases outside the gene matches. Germline CDR1 reads LNHNV; CDR2 reads YYDKDF (reference sequence). The length of the CDR3 is 14 residues. The CDR3 here is CATSERTGQETQYF. CDR3 bases: TGTGCCACCAGCGAACGGACAGGGCAAGAGACCCAGTACTTC.

The gene calls are TRBV4-1 and TRBJ2-1; TRBD2 agrees at 7 bases. Trimming cost V 7 bases and J 5 bases; bases outside gene matches: 8. From germline, CDR1 is MGHRA and CDR2 YSYEKL. This CDR3 is 14 amino acids long. DNA for the CDR3: TGCGCCAGCAACACGCTAGCGGATAACAATGAGCAGTTCTTC. Its translation: CASNTLADNNEQFF.

The chain has TRBV11-2 and TRBJ2-7, with 10 bases that match TRBD1. CDR3 length equals 16 residues. CDR1 is SGHAT and CDR2 is FQNNGV in the germline V gene. Trimming at V came to 5 bases and at J to 5 bases, leaving 12 bases not matched to a gene. The CDR3: CASSRFDGTGVHEQYF. CDR3 in DNA: TGTGCCAGCAGCCGATTCGACGGGACAGGGGTCCACGAGCAGTACTTC.

The CDR3 is CASSKWLAGITYEQYF. CDR3 DNA sequence: TGTGCCAGCAGCAAATGGCTAGCGGGTATAACCTACGAGCAGTACTTC. This sequence joins TRBV21-1 and TRBJ2-7; the table's D gene call, TRBD2, was not cross checked with the DNA. TRBV21-1 is shown as a pseudogene. CDR3 length: 16 residues.

This clone was detected once. The V and J genes are TRBV18 and TRBJ2-1; 14 bases are shared with TRBD2. Germline V gene data show CDR1 as KGHSH and CDR2 as LQKENI. This CDR3 has 17 residues. Germline trimming cut 5 bases from V and 3 bases from J; bases unmatched to any gene: 6. In DNA form, the CDR3 reads TGTGCCAGCTCAATTATCGGGACTAGCGGGAGCTACAATGAGCAGTTCTTC. This translates into CASSIIGTSGSYNEQFF.

This clone has a single count. The chain carries TRBV5-5 and TRBJ2-5, with 7 nucleotides matching TRBD1. The germline V gene encodes CDR1 SGHKS and CDR2 YYEKEE (reference sequence). The CDR3 consists of 14 residues. The V segment lost 0 bases and the J segment 7 bases; nucleotides outside the gene matches: 6. This CDR3 is CASSLGQGVWTQYF. The CDR3 DNA reads as TGTGCCAGCAGCTTGGGACAGGGCGTATGGACCCAGTACTTC.